This entry describes one TCR beta chain. Its antigen remains unidentified. V was clipped by 6 bases and J by 0 bases, with 12 bases between them. Germline V gene data show CDR1 as MNHEY and CDR2 as SVGAGI. The CDR3 length is 15 residues. This sample stems from a study of T cell responses to AZD1222 COVID-19 vaccine. Clones were read by immunoSEQ multiplex PCR, and TCRdb kept only the in-frame ones, dropping some. The sample includes about 50,000 clones, roughly 85% of them seen just once. Whole-study findings and limits: After the peak T cell response, and only then, were repertoires sampled. Spike-specific TCR repertoires showed rising breadth and depth after two AZD1222 doses. Seropositivity was recorded at baseline in only 6 or 7 AZD1222 recipients.

The receptor was derived from an adult in good health. The sample here was peripheral blood, taken on day 0 of MenACWY control vaccination. The chain combines TRBV6-5 with TRBJ2-1; tentatively, D is TRBD2 (7 bases). CDR3 amino acids: CASSRGGSSYNEQFF. The CDR3 bases are TGTGCCAGCAGCAGGGGAGGGAGCTCCTACAATGAGCAGTTCTTC.